This T cell receptor (beta chain) was profiled in a study of cytomegalovirus exposure and HLA in healthy donors. The study, taken as a whole, reports: As a later analysis showed, a missense DCLRE1C variant was linked to trimming of TCR beta V- and J-genes. As was reported, the classifier diagnosed cytomegalovirus status with high specificity and sensitivity.

In germline, CDR1 is KGHSH, CDR2 LQKENI. CDR3 length: 15 residues. V was trimmed by 3 bases and J by 6 bases, leaving 18 bases between them. Amplification used 60 Vbeta primers and 13 Jbeta primers. Measured with immunoSEQ multiplex PCR; TCRdb has only the in-frame clones, and not every one. The sample holds 99,000 or so clones; just under 80% are singletons and the top ten take 1.3%. Regarding this clone: Its specificity is unknown.

The chain employs TRBV18 and TRBJ2-7; the D gene is possibly TRBD1 (6 bases). The TCR originated in a man aged 25-45 years in good health and CMV-seronegative. The specimen was PBMCs. The CDR3 sequence: CASSPTGQGWSEQYF. The CDR3 DNA is TGTGCCAGCTCACCCACTGGGCAGGGGTGGAGCGAGCAGTACTTC.